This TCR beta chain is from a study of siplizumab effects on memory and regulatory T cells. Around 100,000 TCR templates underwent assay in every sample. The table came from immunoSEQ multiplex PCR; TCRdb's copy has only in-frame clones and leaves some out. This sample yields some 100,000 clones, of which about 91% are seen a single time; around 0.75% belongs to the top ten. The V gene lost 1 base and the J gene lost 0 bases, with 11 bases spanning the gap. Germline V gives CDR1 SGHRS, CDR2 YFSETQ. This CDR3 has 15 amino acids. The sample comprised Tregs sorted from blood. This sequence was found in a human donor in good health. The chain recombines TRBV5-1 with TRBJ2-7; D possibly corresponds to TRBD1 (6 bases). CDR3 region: CASSLTGLGSYEQYF. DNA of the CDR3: TGCGCCAGCAGCTTGACAGGGCTGGGCTCCTACGAGCAGTACTTC.